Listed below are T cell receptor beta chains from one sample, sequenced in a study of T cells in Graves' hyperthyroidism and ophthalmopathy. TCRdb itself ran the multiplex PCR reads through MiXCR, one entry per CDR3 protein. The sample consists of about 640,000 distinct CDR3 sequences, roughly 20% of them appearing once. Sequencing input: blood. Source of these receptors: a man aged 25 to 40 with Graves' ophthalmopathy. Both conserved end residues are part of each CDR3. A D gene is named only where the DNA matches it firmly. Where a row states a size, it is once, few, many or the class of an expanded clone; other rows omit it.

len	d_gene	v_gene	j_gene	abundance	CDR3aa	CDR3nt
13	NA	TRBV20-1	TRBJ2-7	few	CSASAPEGYEQYF	TGCAGTGCTTCCGCTCCCGAGGGCTACGAGCAGTACTTC
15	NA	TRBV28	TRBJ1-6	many	CASRDSAGYNSPLHF	TGTGCCAGCCGGGACTCGGCGGGTTATAATTCACCCCTCCACTTT
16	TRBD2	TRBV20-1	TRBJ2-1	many	CSALNPGTSGNNEQFF	TGCAGTGCCCTCAATCCCGGGACTAGCGGGAACAATGAGCAGTTCTTC
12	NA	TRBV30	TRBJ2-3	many	CAWSVPSATQYF	TGTGCCTGGAGTGTTCCCAGCGCTACGCAGTATTTT
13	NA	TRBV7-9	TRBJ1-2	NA	CASSPTEGSGYTF	TGTGCCAGCAGCCCTACTGAGGGAAGCGGCTACACCTTC
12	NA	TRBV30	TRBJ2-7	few	CAIRVGSYEQYF	TGTGCCATAAGGGTAGGGAGCTACGAGCAGTACTTC
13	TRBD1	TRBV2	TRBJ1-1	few	CAGEGPGTGDAFF	TGTGCCGGGGAGGGACCCGGGACAGGGGACGCTTTCTTT
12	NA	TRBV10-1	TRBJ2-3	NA	CASSDGGDPQYF	TGCGCCAGCAGTGACGGGGGAGACCCGCAGTATTTT
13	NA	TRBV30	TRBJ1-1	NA	CAGRPGDYTEAFF	TGTGCCGGACGGCCGGGGGATTACACTGAAGCTTTCTTT
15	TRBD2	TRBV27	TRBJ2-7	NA	CASSSMTSGPYEQYF	TGTGCCAGCAGTTCGATGACTAGCGGTCCCTACGAGCAGTACTTC
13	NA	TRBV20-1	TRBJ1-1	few	CSASRTRGTEAFF	TGCAGTGCTAGCCGGACCCGAGGGACTGAAGCTTTCTTT
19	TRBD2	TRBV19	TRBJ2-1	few	CASSPKGLAGSSSYNEQFF	TGTGCCAGTAGTCCCAAGGGACTAGCGGGTTCAAGCTCCTACAATGAGCAGTTCTTC
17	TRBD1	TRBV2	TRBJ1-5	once	CASSEMGQGQGIQPQHF	TGTGCCAGCAGTGAAATGGGACAGGGACAGGGGATTCAGCCCCAGCATTTT
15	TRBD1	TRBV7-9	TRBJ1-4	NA	CASLGTGPTNEKLFF	TGTGCCAGCCTAGGGACAGGCCCAACTAATGAAAAACTGTTTTTT
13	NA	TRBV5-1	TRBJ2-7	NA	CAGSLTDGAGQYF	TGCGCCGGCAGCCTTACCGACGGGGCGGGGCAGTACTTC
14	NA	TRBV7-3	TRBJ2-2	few	CASSLSRHAGELFF	TGTGCCAGCAGCTTGAGCCGTCACGCCGGGGAGCTGTTTTTT
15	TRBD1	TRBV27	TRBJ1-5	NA	CASSEAGTGNQPQHF	TGTGCCAGCAGCGAGGCCGGGACAGGGAATCAGCCCCAGCATTTT
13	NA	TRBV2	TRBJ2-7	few	CASTPAGRNEQYF	TGTGCCAGCACCCCAGCCGGGCGCAACGAGCAGTACTTC
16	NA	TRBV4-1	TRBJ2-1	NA	CASSLAAGTGYNEQFF	TGCGCCAGCAGCCTAGCTGCGGGTACAGGGTACAATGAGCAGTTCTTC
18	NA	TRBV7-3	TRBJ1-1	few	CASSLAAPPGEMNTEAFF	TGTGCCAGCAGCTTAGCGGCTCCGCCGGGCGAAATGAACACTGAAGCTTTCTTT
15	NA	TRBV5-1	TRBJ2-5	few	CASSLRPTVDETQYF	TGCGCCAGCAGCTTACGGCCAACGGTCGATGAGACCCAGTACTTC
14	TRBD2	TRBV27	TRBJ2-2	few	CATTGSGRIGELFF	TGTGCCACCACCGGTAGCGGGAGAATCGGGGAGCTGTTTTTT
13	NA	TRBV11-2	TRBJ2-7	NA	CASSLERLYEQYF	TGTGCCAGCAGCTTAGAACGGCTGTACGAGCAGTACTTC
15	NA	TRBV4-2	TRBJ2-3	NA	CASSQDSSATDTQYF	TGTGCCAGCAGCCAAGACTCTAGCGCCACAGATACGCAGTATTTT
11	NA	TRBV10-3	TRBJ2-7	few	CAISPDYEQYF	TGTGCCATCAGTCCCGACTACGAGCAGTACTTC
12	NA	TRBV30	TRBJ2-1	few	CAWSVTGNEQFF	TGTGCCTGGAGTGTAACGGGCAATGAGCAGTTCTTC
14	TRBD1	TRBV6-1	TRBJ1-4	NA	CASSQDRVDEKLFF	TGTGCCAGCAGTCAGGACAGGGTAGACGAAAAACTGTTTTTT
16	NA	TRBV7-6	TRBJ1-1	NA	CASSSRRDGGGSEAFF	TGTGCCAGCAGCTCCCGAAGGGACGGGGGAGGCTCTGAAGCTTTCTTT
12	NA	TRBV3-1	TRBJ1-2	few	CASSLDLRLPTF	TGTGCCAGCAGCTTAGATCTGCGGCTGCCCACCTTC
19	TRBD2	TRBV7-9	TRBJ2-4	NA	CASSLGLAGAMNAKNIQYF	TGTGCCAGCAGCTTAGGGCTAGCGGGAGCCATGAACGCCAAAAACATTCAGTACTTC
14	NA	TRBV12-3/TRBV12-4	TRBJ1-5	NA	CASTVGDNNQPQHF	TGTGCCAGCACCGTCGGGGACAACAATCAGCCCCAGCATTTT
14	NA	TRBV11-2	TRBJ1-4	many	CASSLFRSQQKLFF	TGTGCCAGCAGCTTATTTCGCAGTCAGCAAAAACTGTTTTTT
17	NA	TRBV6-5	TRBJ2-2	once	CASSYTGSDRGTGELFF	TGTGCCAGCAGTTACACCGGGTCGGACCGGGGCACCGGGGAGCTGTTTTTT